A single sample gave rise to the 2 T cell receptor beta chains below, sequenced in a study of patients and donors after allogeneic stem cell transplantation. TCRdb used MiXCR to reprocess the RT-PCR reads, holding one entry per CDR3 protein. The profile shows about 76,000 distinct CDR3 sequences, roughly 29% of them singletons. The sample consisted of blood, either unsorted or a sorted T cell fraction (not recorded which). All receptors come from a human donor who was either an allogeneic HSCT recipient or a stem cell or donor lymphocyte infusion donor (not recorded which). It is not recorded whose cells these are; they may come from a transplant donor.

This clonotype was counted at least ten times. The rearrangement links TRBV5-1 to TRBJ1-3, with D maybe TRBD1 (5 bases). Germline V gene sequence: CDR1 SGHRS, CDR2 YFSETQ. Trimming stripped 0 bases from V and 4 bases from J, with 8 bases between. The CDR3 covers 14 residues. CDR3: CASSLDGGGNTIYF. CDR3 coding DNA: TGCGCCAGCAGCTTGGACGGGGGAGGAAACACCATATATTTT.

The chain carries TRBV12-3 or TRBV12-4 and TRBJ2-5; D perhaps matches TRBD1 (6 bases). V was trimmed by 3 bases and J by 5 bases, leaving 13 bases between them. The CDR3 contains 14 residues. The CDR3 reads CASSFPTGLETQYF. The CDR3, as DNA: TGTGCCAGCAGTTTCCCTACAGGGCTCGAGACCCAGTACTTC.